Listed below are T cell receptor beta chains from one sample, sequenced in a study of T cell responses to AZD1222 COVID-19 vaccine. Clones were read by immunoSEQ multiplex PCR, and TCRdb kept only the in-frame ones, dropping some. The sample lists approximately 150,000 clones, about 92% occurring once. Source: peripheral blood, taken on day 0 of AZD1222 vaccination. Receptors originate from an adult in good health. Each CDR3 is given with its conserved first and last residue. The order of the fields is J gene, D gene, V gene, clone size, CDR3 length, CDR3 DNA, CDR3 protein. A D gene is named only where the DNA matches it firmly. Rows may omit the clone size; those that give it use once, few, many or a size class.

TRBJ2-7	TRBD1	TRBV4-3	.	15	TGCGCCAGCAGCCAACGTTGGGACAGTAGCTACGAGCAGTACTTC	CASSQRWDSSYEQYF
TRBJ1-2	TRBD1	TRBV10-3	.	15	TGTGCCATCATGGATTTCGTAGGACAGGGGCAGGGCTACACCTTC	CAIMDFVGQGQGYTF
TRBJ1-2	.	TRBV5-1	.	12	TGCGCCAGCAGCTTGGCCGAGGACGGCTACACCTTC	CASSLAEDGYTF
TRBJ1-2	TRBD1	TRBV25-1	once	14	TGTGCCAGCAGTGACGGACAGGGTAACTATGGCTACACCTTC	CASSDGQGNYGYTF
TRBJ2-2	TRBD1	TRBV7-8	.	15	TGTGCCAGCAGCCTCGGACAGGGTTGGGCCGGGGAGCTGTTTTTT	CASSLGQGWAGELFF
TRBJ2-5	.	TRBV9	.	14	TGTGCCAGCAGCCGGGCGGGCAGACAAGAGACCCAGTACTTC	CASSRAGRQETQYF
TRBJ2-1	.	TRBV7-2	.	14	TGTGCCAGCAGCTTGAGGGGGAGTAGAGATGAGCAGTTCTTC	CASSLRGSRDEQFF
TRBJ2-7	TRBD1	TRBV7-9	.	15	TGTGCCAGCAGCTTAGACAGGGGGCGCATCTACGAGCAGTACTTC	CASSLDRGRIYEQYF
TRBJ1-1	.	TRBV7-9	.	15	TGTGCCAGCACCCAGCTTAATGGGGAGAACACTGAAGCTTTCTTT	CASTQLNGENTEAFF
TRBJ2-7	.	TRBV24-1	.	13	TGTGCCACCAGTGATTTGACCGCGAGCGAGCAGTACTTC	CATSDLTASEQYF
TRBJ1-2	.	TRBV7-8	.	13	TGTGCCAGCAGCCGGACTGGAAACTATGGCTACACCTTC	CASSRTGNYGYTF
TRBJ1-2	TRBD1	TRBV4-3	.	15	TGCGCCAGCAGCCAAGATACGGGGACAGGGGCTGGCTACACCTTC	CASSQDTGTGAGYTF
TRBJ2-7	.	TRBV12-3/TRBV12-4	.	12	TGTGCCAGCAAGGGGGATTTGCTCGAGCAGTACTTC	CASKGDLLEQYF
TRBJ2-7	.	TRBV9	.	13	TGTGCCAGCAGCGTCGGCCTGAATCTCGAGCAGTACTTC	CASSVGLNLEQYF
TRBJ2-7	.	TRBV29-1	.	14	TGCAGCGTTGGAGGGTGGGGGTTGGGGTACGAGCAGTACTTC	CSVGGWGLGYEQYF
TRBJ2-5	.	TRBV7-2	.	15	TGTGCCAGCAGCTTAGACGGCGCGCAGATCAAGACCCAGTACTTC	CASSLDGAQIKTQYF
TRBJ2-2	.	TRBV7-2	.	15	TGTGCCAGCAGCCCGGGGCTAGCGAGCACCGGGGAGCTGTTTTTT	CASSPGLASTGELFF
TRBJ2-1	TRBD1	TRBV7-6	.	20	TGTGCCAGCAGCTTAGCGTGGACAGGGGGCTCCGTGGGCTCCTACAATGAGCAGTTCTTC	CASSLAWTGGSVGSYNEQFF
TRBJ1-1	.	TRBV19	.	13	TGTGCCAGTAGTGTATCAGTGAACACTGAAGCTTTCTTT	CASSVSVNTEAFF
TRBJ1-5	.	TRBV12-3/TRBV12-4	.	12	TGTGCCAGCAGTTTCACGGAAGGCCCCCAGCATTTT	CASSFTEGPQHF
TRBJ1-2	TRBD1	TRBV11-2	.	14	TGTGCCAGCACCCTGACAGGGTCTAACTATGGCTACACCTTC	CASTLTGSNYGYTF
TRBJ2-3	.	TRBV5-4	.	16	TGTGCCAGCAGCTTGGACCGTGGTAGGGTCACAGATACGCAGTATTTT	CASSLDRGRVTDTQYF
TRBJ1-2	TRBD1	TRBV7-6	.	16	TGTGCCAGCAGCTTAGCGATGGGGGACAGGGCTGGCGGCTACACCTTC	CASSLAMGDRAGGYTF
TRBJ2-2	TRBD2	TRBV4-1	.	16	TGCGCCAGCAGCCAACCAGCGGGGTCGAACACCGGGGAGCTGTTTTTT	CASSQPAGSNTGELFF
TRBJ1-2	.	TRBV29-1	.	12	TGCAGCGTAGCCCAGGGAACCTATGGCTACACCTTC	CSVAQGTYGYTF
TRBJ2-1	.	TRBV29-1	.	12	TGCAGCGTAGCTGAGGGTTTAAGTGAGCAGTTCTTC	CSVAEGLSEQFF